This is a list of T cell receptor beta chains from one sample in a study of cytomegalovirus exposure and HLA in healthy donors. Libraries were prepared by immunoSEQ multiplex PCR; TCRdb keeps only in-frame clonotypes and omits some of them. The sample has approximately 120,000 clones; more than 70% are singletons. Material: PBMCs. These receptors originate from a woman under 30 in good health and CMV-seronegative. The CDR3 runs from the conserved cysteine through the conserved F or W. D genes are given only for firm matches. Part of the rows lack a size; the others show once, few, many or a class for expanded clones.

- TRBJ2-1 TRBV20-1 - TGCAGTGCTAGATGGGTGGGAGAAAAGTTCTTC CSARWVGEKFF
TRBD2 TRBJ2-7 TRBV28 - TGTGCCAGCAGCCGCCTCGGGACTAGCAATTTATCCTACGAGCAGTACTTC CASSRLGTSNLSYEQYF
TRBD2 TRBJ2-1 TRBV6-4 - TGTGCCAGCACCCAGACTAGCGGCTCCTACAATGAGCAGTTCTTC CASTQTSGSYNEQFF
- TRBJ1-1 TRBV13 - TGTGCCAGCAGCTTAGGCAGGGGTGAAGCTTTCTTT CASSLGRGEAFF
- TRBJ2-7 TRBV9 - TGTGCCAGCAGCGTAGGGGCTTCCCCCATCTACGAGCAGTACTTC CASSVGASPIYEQYF
TRBD2 TRBJ2-1 TRBV9 once TGTGCCAGCGCCGGCCTAGCGGGGCGAAGCTCCTACAATGAGCAGTTCTTC CASAGLAGRSSYNEQFF
- TRBJ1-2 TRBV20-1 few TGCAGTGCTAGGGACTCCTATGGCTACACCTTC CSARDSYGYTF
- TRBJ1-1 TRBV5-1 - TGCGCCAGCAGCTTGGATGCAAACAGGGACACTGAAGCTTTCTTT CASSLDANRDTEAFF
TRBD1 TRBJ1-5 TRBV15 - TGTGCCACCAGCAAGACGGGACAGGGGTATAGCAATCAGCCCCAGCATTTT CATSKTGQGYSNQPQHF
- TRBJ1-1 TRBV28 - TGTGCCAGCAGTTTCAGGCCCTTTGGCACTGAAGCTTTCTTT CASSFRPFGTEAFF
- TRBJ2-7 TRBV27 - TGTGCCAGCAGTTTAAACCCCGCCCTAGCCTACGAGCAGTACTTC CASSLNPALAYEQYF
TRBD1 TRBJ1-1 TRBV18 few TGTGCCAGCTCACCACCGAACAGGGGGTCGTGGACTGAAGCTTTCTTT CASSPPNRGSWTEAFF
- TRBJ1-2 TRBV5-1 - TGCGCCAGCAGCCCCTACCTAGGGGCAGGGAATGGCTACACCTTC CASSPYLGAGNGYTF
- TRBJ2-1 TRBV13 - TGTGCCAGCAGACCGGGAAGATTAGGTGAGCAGTTCTTC CASRPGRLGEQFF
TRBD2 TRBJ2-3 TRBV18 - TGTGCCAGCTCACCACCTAGCGGGAGAGCTTCAGATACGCAGTATTTT CASSPPSGRASDTQYF
- TRBJ1-1 TRBV4-3 - TGCGCCAGCAGCCAACAAACCGCGGGAGGGGGAGCTTTCTTT CASSQQTAGGGAFF
- TRBJ1-2 TRBV11-3 - TGTGCCAGCAGCTTAGAGACGGGATGGGGCTACACCTTC CASSLETGWGYTF
TRBD2 TRBJ2-1 TRBV5-4 - TGTGCCAGCAGCTTGGTTCTGGCTAGCGGGAGAGATGAGCAGTTCTTC CASSLVLASGRDEQFF
- TRBJ1-2 TRBV9 - TGTGCCAGCAGCGTAGATACAAATCCAATCTATGGCTACACCTTC CASSVDTNPIYGYTF
- TRBJ1-2 TRBV19 - TGTGCCAGTAGTGAGAGAAACTATGGCTACACCTTC CASSERNYGYTF
TRBD1 TRBJ1-1 TRBV4-2 - TGTGCCAGCAGCCCCACCGGGACAGGGGTGAACACTGAAGCTTTCTTT CASSPTGTGVNTEAFF
TRBD2 TRBJ2-1 TRBV6-5 - TGTGCCAGCTGTGTGAGCTGGCGGGGGGACAATGAGCAGTTCTTC CASCVSWRGDNEQFF
- TRBJ2-1 TRBV29-1 - TGCAGCGTTGGGGCCCAGAGGGCTTCAGGGGAGTTCTTC CSVGAQRASGEFF
TRBD2 TRBJ2-1 TRBV28 - TGTGCCAGCAGTCCCCCTATTGCGGGAGGGGGGGGCAATGAGCAGTTCTTC CASSPPIAGGGGNEQFF
- TRBJ1-2 TRBV2 - TGTGCCAGCAGTGAGCCGGTGATGGAGGCGATTCTTAACTATGGCTACACCTTC CASSEPVMEAILNYGYTF
- TRBJ2-1 TRBV6-1 - TGTGCCAGCAGTGAAGCAGCACGGTCCTACAATGAGCAGTTCTTC CASSEAARSYNEQFF
- TRBJ1-2 TRBV5-8 - TGTGCCAGCAGCTTGGGGGCGACACGCGGCTACACCTTC CASSLGATRGYTF
TRBD1 TRBJ2-7 TRBV4-3 once TGCGCCAGCAGCCAAGAGACAGGGCTTCTGTACTTC CASSQETGLLYF
- TRBJ1-2 TRBV28 - TGTGCCAGCAGTTTCGGGTTGGGTGTCTATGGCTACACCTTC CASSFGLGVYGYTF
- TRBJ2-3 TRBV6-5 - TGTGCCAGCAGTTACGTAGGGGGAGATACGCAGTATTTT CASSYVGGDTQYF
TRBD1 TRBJ1-1 TRBV11-2 - TGTGCCAGCAGCTCGGACAGGGGAACGAACACTGAAGCTTTCTTT CASSSDRGTNTEAFF
TRBD1 TRBJ1-2 TRBV5-5 - TGTGCCAGCAGCCACTTGACAGGGAATGGCTACACCTTC CASSHLTGNGYTF
- TRBJ1-2 TRBV4-3 - TGCGCCAGCAGCTGGGACTCGCGGCAGCCGGGCTACACCTTC CASSWDSRQPGYTF
TRBD2 TRBJ2-5 TRBV13 - TGTGCCAGCAGCTCAAGACTAGCGCGGGGAGAGACCCAGTACTTC CASSSRLARGETQYF
- TRBJ2-4 TRBV21-1 - TGTGCCAGCAGCAAATGGCCCAACATTCAGTACTTC CASSKWPNIQYF
- TRBJ1-4 TRBV6-6 - TGTGCCAGCACTAACCCGCGACAGTCTGAAAAACTGTTTTTT CASTNPRQSEKLFF
TRBD1 TRBJ1-5 TRBV6-1 - TGTGCCAGCAGTGAAGCTAGCAGGGGGCAGCCCCAGCATTTT CASSEASRGQPQHF